These 28 T cell receptor beta chains came from one sample sequenced in a study of T-cell memory formation after mild COVID-19. TCRdb called the 5' RACE reads again in MiXCR, with one record for every CDR3 protein. The table lists some 150,000 distinct CDR3 sequences, about 6% of them singletons. Sequenced input: PBMCs or a T cell subset sorted from them (not recorded which). The receptors were gathered from an adult woman who had mild COVID-19 (a few samples of this study predate the infection). Cell type and time point are not known.

This clonotype showed up just a few times. V and J are TRBV12-3 or TRBV12-4 and TRBJ2-2; tentative D call: TRBD1 (5 bases). This CDR3 region has 19 residues. V lost 1 base, J lost 1 base, and 19 bases lay in between. The CDR3 reads CASSLVIGAGKENTGELFF. The CDR3 DNA reads as TGTGCCAGCAGTTTAGTAATTGGGGCAGGGAAGGAGAACACCGGGGAGCTGTTTTTT.

This clonotype was observed at least ten times. The V call is TRBV6-5, the J call TRBJ2-7; TRBD2 agrees at 14 bases. Germline trimming cut 4 bases from V and 5 bases from J; bases unmatched to any gene: 7. CDR3 length equals 16 residues. CDR1 and CDR2 from the germline V gene are MNHEY and SVGAGI. For the CDR3, the DNA is TGTGCCAGCAGTTCCAGACTAGCGGGAGGGCCCCACGAGCAGTACTTC. Residues: CASSSRLAGGPHEQYF.

In its sample, this clonotype was seen a few times. The V gene is TRBV4-1, the J gene TRBJ2-1; 9 bases match TRBD2. J lost 2 bases, V lost 4 bases, and 9 bases had no gene match. The CDR3 totals 17 residues. The germline V gene encodes CDR1 MGHRA and CDR2 YSYEKL. CDR3: CASSPRTSANTYNEQFF. The CDR3 DNA reads as TGCGCCAGCAGCCCGAGGACTAGCGCCAATACCTACAATGAGCAGTTCTTC.

J is TRBJ1-2 and V is TRBV29-1; a possible D gene is TRBD1 (5 bases). The CDR3 totals 12 residues. V lost 4 bases and J 4 bases, leaving 10 bases between the germline ends. CDR1 is SQVTM and CDR2 is ANQGSEA in the germline V gene. The CDR3 nucleotides are TGCAGCGTTGTCGGGCAGGGCTATGGCTACACCTTC. It is translated as CSVVGQGYGYTF.

Ten or more counts support this clonotype. The rearrangement joins TRBV12-3 or TRBV12-4 to TRBJ1-2; D remains unclear. With 6 bases removed from V and 0 bases from J, the gap between germline ends came to 5 bases. CDR3 length: 12 amino acids. DNA of the CDR3: TGTGCCAGCAGCCGGTCTAACTATGGCTACACCTTC. This encodes CASSRSNYGYTF.

This clonotype was seen only a few times. The chain uses TRBV15 and TRBJ1-5; weak D call: TRBD1 (6 bases). Looked up from germline, CDR1 is LNHNV and CDR2 is YYDKDF (reference sequence). Trimming removed 1 base at V and 3 bases at J, with 16 bases between. The CDR3 covers 17 residues. In DNA, the CDR3 is TGTGCCACCAGCAGAGGCGAAAGGACAGACCACAATCAGCCCCAGCATTTT. This gives the protein CATSRGERTDHNQPQHF.

This clonotype came up many times. CDR3 loop: CASSSSGNEQFF. The DNA of the CDR3 is TGCGCCAGCAGCTCTTCCGGCAATGAGCAGTTCTTC. J is TRBJ2-1 and V is TRBV5-1; D is uncertain. The CDR3 totals 12 residues. V shed 3 bases and J shed 6 bases, with 7 bases lying between them. The germline V gene encodes CDR1 SGHRS and CDR2 YFSETQ. The full variable domain, with the rest looked up from reference TRBV5-1 and TRBJ2-1, is KAGVTQTPRYLIKTRGQQVTLSCSPISGHRSVSWYQQTPGQGLQFLFEYFSETQRNKGNFPGRFSGRQFSNSRSEMNVSTLELGDSALYLCASSSSGNEQFFGPGTRLTVL.

This chain uses TRBV29-1 with TRBJ1-2; 9 bases line up with TRBD1. J was trimmed by 5 bases and V by 4 bases; bases with no gene match: 5. The CDR3 extends over 13 amino acids. Germline V lookup: CDR1 SQVTM, CDR2 ANQGSEA. Written as DNA, the CDR3 is TGCAGCGTTGCCCCTGACAGGGGGTATGGCTACACCTTC. The encoded protein is CSVAPDRGYGYTF.

This clonotype was seen more than once but under ten times. Written as DNA, the CDR3 is TGCGCCAGCAGCTTACGGCAGGGAAGTTCACCCCTCCACTTT. Translating gives CASSLRQGSSPLHF. The chain couples TRBV5-1 to TRBJ1-6; possible D gene TRBD1, 5 bases. V was clipped by 2 bases and J by 9 bases, with 12 bases between them. This CDR3 has 14 amino acids. The germline V gene encodes CDR1 SGHRS and CDR2 YFSETQ.

The sample holds many counts of this clonotype. The chain combines TRBV9 with TRBJ1-1; no reliable D call. Trimming shortened V by 0 bases and J by 5 bases, and 11 bases separated the two germline ends. The CDR3 covers 14 residues. CDR1 is SGDLS and CDR2 is YYNGEE in the germline V gene. CDR3 coding DNA: TGTGCCAGCAGCGTAGCCCGCCGGGGAACTGAAGCTTTCTTT. Translating it yields CASSVARRGTEAFF.

This clonotype has just a few counts. J is TRBJ2-1 and V is TRBV3-1; 14 bases match TRBD2. V lost 3 bases, J lost 7 bases, and 17 bases stayed unmatched. Germline V lookup: CDR1 LGHDT, CDR2 YNNKEL (reference sequence). The CDR3 has 20 amino acids. For the CDR3, the DNA is TGTGCCAGCAGCCATCGGGCCCTACCCCGACTAGCGGGGGGGCCTAATGAGCAGTTCTTC. As protein: CASSHRALPRLAGGPNEQFF.

In this sample, this clonotype turned up a few times. This sequence joins TRBV29-1 and TRBJ2-1; possible D gene TRBD2, 5 bases. Trimming stripped 2 bases from V and 9 bases from J, with 14 bases between. From germline, CDR1 is SQVTM and CDR2 ANQGSEA. The CDR3 sequence is 13 residues long. CDR3 in amino acids: CSVEQLRAGEQFF. CDR3 DNA sequence: TGCAGCGTTGAACAACTGAGGGCTGGTGAGCAGTTCTTC.

This clonotype turned up a few times. The chain combines TRBV2 with TRBJ1-5; D remains ambiguous. The V and J ends lost 6 bases and 3 bases respectively, with 6 bases between them. The CDR3 has 12 amino acids. The V gene's germline CDR1 is SNHLY and CDR2 FYNNEI. This chain's CDR3 is CASSGNNQPQHF. CDR3 DNA: TGTGCCAGCAGCGGCAACAATCAGCCCCAGCATTTT.

The chain combines TRBV12-5 with TRBJ2-1; TRBD2 aligns across 7 bases. The CDR3 totals 13 residues. Germline V lookup: CDR1 LGHNT, CDR2 FRNRAP. V was clipped by 5 bases and J by 7 bases; unmatched bases: 5. This chain's CDR3 is CASGAGVPNEQFF. CDR3 sequence (DNA): TGTGCTAGTGGTGCGGGGGTTCCGAATGAGCAGTTCTTC.

In its sample, this clonotype was seen a few times. The chain uses TRBV4-3 and TRBJ1-5; D remains ambiguous. This CDR3 is built from 14 residues. Germline V gene data show CDR1 as LGHNA and CDR2 as YSLEER. V was trimmed by 0 bases and J by 6 bases, leaving 9 bases between them. CDR3 protein: CASSQEQGSQPQHF. The CDR3 DNA follows: TGCGCCAGCAGCCAAGAACAAGGGAGTCAGCCCCAGCATTTT.

The chain couples TRBV29-1 to TRBJ2-3; unclear D gene. Between the trimmed V and J ends, which lost 8 bases and 0 bases, there was a span of 12 bases. The CDR3 totals 13 residues. Germline CDR1 is SQVTM and CDR2 is ANQGSEA. CDR3 coding DNA: TGCAGCACCTCCCTGGGAAGCACAGATACGCAGTATTTT. Protein sequence: CSTSLGSTDTQYF.

There are many counts of this clonotype. The CDR3, as DNA: TGCAGTGCTAGAGTTAGCGGGGGGACAGATACGCAGTATTTT. Its protein is CSARVSGGTDTQYF. The chain recombines TRBV20-1 with TRBJ2-3; TRBD2 aligns across 10 bases. The CDR3 consists of 14 residues. J lost 3 bases, V lost 1 base, and 1 base had no gene match. CDR1 is DFQATT and CDR2 is SNEGSKA in the germline V gene (reference sequence).

This clonotype has only a few counts. CDR3 sequence (DNA): TGTGCCAGCAGCTTGACAGGGATCGTAGCTGGAAACACCATATATTTT. It yields the protein CASSLTGIVAGNTIYF. The chain has TRBV7-2 and TRBJ1-3; 7 nucleotides line up with TRBD1. Germline CDR1 is SGHTA and CDR2 is FQGNSA. This CDR3 is 16 amino acids long. With V trimmed by 3 bases and J by 2 bases, 7 bases remained unmatched.

V gene TRBV4-2 combines with J gene TRBJ2-5; tentative D call: TRBD2 (7 bases). Germline assignment: CDR1 LGHNA and CDR2 YNFKEQ. The CDR3 length is 16 residues. V was shortened by 3 bases and J by 2 bases, with 16 bases between the two germline ends. The CDR3, as DNA: TGTGCCAGCAGCCACCGAGTTAGGGGGGGGCAAGAGACCCAGTACTTC. This codes for CASSHRVRGGQETQYF.

This clonotype was counted between two and nine times. The chain uses TRBV5-1 and TRBJ2-1, with 8 bases lining up with TRBD2. The ends lost 6 bases at V and 6 bases at J; junction bases unmatched: 8. The germline CDR1 and CDR2 sequences are SGHRS and YFSETQ. This CDR3 is 14 amino acids long. The CDR3 loop reads CASKPAGAINEQFF. The CDR3 DNA is TGCGCCAGCAAGCCAGCGGGGGCCATCAATGAGCAGTTCTTC.

This clonotype has ten or more counts. The CDR3 nucleotides are TGCGCCAGCAGCTTTACTAGCGGGGGGGCCGAAGATACGCAGTATTTT. Amino acid sequence: CASSFTSGGAEDTQYF. The rearrangement joins TRBV5-1 to TRBJ2-3; 13 positions match TRBD2. V shed 2 bases and J 5 bases; nucleotides not matched to a gene: 5. The germline V gene encodes CDR1 SGHRS and CDR2 YFSETQ. This CDR3 contains 16 residues. Full variable domain (rest looked up from reference TRBV5-1 and TRBJ2-3): KAGVTQTPRYLIKTRGQQVTLSCSPISGHRSVSWYQQTPGQGLQFLFEYFSETQRNKGNFPGRFSGRQFSNSRSEMNVSTLELGDSALYLCASSFTSGGAEDTQYFGPGTRLTVL.

This clonotype occurred a few times. The genes are TRBV4-1 and TRBJ2-5, with TRBD1 matching 9 bases. Trimming removed 2 bases from V and 4 bases from J; junction bases left unmatched: 8. CDR1 and CDR2 from the germline V gene are MGHRA and YSYEKL. CDR3 length: 16 residues. In DNA form, the CDR3 reads TGCGCCAGCAGCCAATATAAGACAGGGGGGGGAGAGACCCAGTACTTC. Translated: CASSQYKTGGGETQYF.

This chain connects TRBV5-1 to TRBJ2-1; 11 bases fit TRBD1. Losses at the gene ends were 0 bases for V and 10 bases for J; bases not matched to a gene: 3. Germline lookup yields CDR1 SGHRS and CDR2 YFSETQ. The CDR3 consists of 14 residues. The CDR3 spells CASSLGTGGQEQFF. CDR3 sequence (DNA): TGCGCCAGCAGCTTGGGGACAGGGGGCCAGGAGCAGTTCTTC.

This clonotype was counted between two and nine times. V usage is TRBV7-9 and J usage is TRBJ2-5; TRBD1 matches at 7 bases. The ends lost 7 bases at V and 4 bases at J; junction bases unmatched: 3. The CDR3 runs 12 residues. The germline gives CDR1 SEHNR, CDR2 FQNEAQ (reference sequence). The DNA for the CDR3 is TGTGCCAGCACTAACAGGGGAGAGACCCAGTACTTC. This sequence encodes CASTNRGETQYF.

This rearrangement joins TRBV6-2 or TRBV6-3 to TRBJ2-7, with TRBD2 identical over 7 bases. Trimming took 6 bases from V and 2 from J; bases not matched to a gene: 7. CDR1 and CDR2 from the germline V gene are MNHEY and SVGEGT. The CDR3 covers 14 residues. The CDR3 region has the DNA TGTGCCAGCAGGGGGGACTATTCTACCTACGAGCAGTACTTC. Protein: CASRGDYSTYEQYF.

This clonotype was seen repeatedly, ten times or more. This rearrangement joins TRBV6-5 to TRBJ1-2; 7 nucleotides agree with TRBD1. Trimming cost V 7 bases and J 7 bases; bases outside gene matches: 12. The CDR3 runs to 14 residues. Germline V CDR1 and CDR2: MNHEY, SVGAGI. This chain's CDR3 is CASTSPGRGTGYTF. DNA for the CDR3: TGTGCCAGCACCTCCCCTGGCAGGGGGACTGGCTACACCTTC.

The table lists this clonotype with a few counts. The chain recombines TRBV7-2 with TRBJ1-5; 7 nucleotides agree with TRBD1. Trimming took 5 bases from V and 7 from J; bases not matched to a gene: 5. The CDR3 extends over 13 amino acids. Germline V gives CDR1 SGHTA, CDR2 FQGNSA. DNA for the CDR3: TGTGCCAGCAGCGTCAGGGGGGAACAGCCCCAGCATTTT. Its protein is CASSVRGEQPQHF.

This clonotype was recorded a few times. The chain carries TRBV18 and TRBJ2-7; tentative D call: TRBD1 (5 bases). Trimming cost V 4 bases and J 3 bases, with 16 bases left between them. This CDR3 comprises 15 residues. Germline CDR1 is KGHSH and CDR2 is LQKENI. CDR3: CASSLISQGIYEQYF. DNA of the CDR3: TGTGCCAGCTCACTAATAAGCCAGGGAATCTACGAGCAGTACTTC. Using reference TRBV18 and TRBJ2-7 for the parts outside the CDR3, the full variable domain is NAGVMQNPRHLVRRRGQEARLRCSPMKGHSHVYWYRQLPEEGLKFMVYLQKENIIDESGMPKERFSAEFPKEGPSILRIQQVVRGDSAAYFCASSLISQGIYEQYFGPGTRLTVT.